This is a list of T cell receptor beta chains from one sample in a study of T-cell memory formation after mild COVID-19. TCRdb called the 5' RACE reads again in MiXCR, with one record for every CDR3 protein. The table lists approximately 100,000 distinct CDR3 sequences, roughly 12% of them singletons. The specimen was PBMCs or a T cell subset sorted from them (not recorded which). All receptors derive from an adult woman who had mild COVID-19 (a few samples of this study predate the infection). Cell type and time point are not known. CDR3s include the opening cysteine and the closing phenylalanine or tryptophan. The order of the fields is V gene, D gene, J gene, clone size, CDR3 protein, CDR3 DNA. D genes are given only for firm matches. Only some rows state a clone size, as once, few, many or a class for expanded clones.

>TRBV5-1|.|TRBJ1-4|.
CASSHAIHTGQRGETNEKLFF
TGCGCCAGCAGCCACGCCATTCACACAGGGCAACGAGGGGAAACTAATGAAAAACTGTTTTTT
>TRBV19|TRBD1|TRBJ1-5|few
CASSIPGQGFQPQHF
TGTGCCAGTAGTATCCCGGGACAGGGGTTCCAGCCCCAGCATTTT
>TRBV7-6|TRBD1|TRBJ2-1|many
CASSLGTGGRGNEQFF
TGTGCCAGCAGCTTAGGTACAGGGGGCCGGGGCAATGAGCAGTTCTTC
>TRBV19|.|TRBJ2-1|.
CASSTLTRPNEQFF
TGCGCCAGTAGTACGTTAACCCGACCCAATGAGCAGTTCTTC
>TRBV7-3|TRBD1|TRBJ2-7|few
CASSLSGTGLNEQYF
TGTGCCAGCAGCTTGTCCGGGACAGGGCTGAACGAGCAGTACTTC
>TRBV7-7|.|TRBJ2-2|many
CASSHLPHTGELFF
TGTGCTAGCAGCCACTTACCCCACACCGGGGAGCTGTTTTTT
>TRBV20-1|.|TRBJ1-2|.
CSAYHVKGDYGYTF
TGCAGTGCGTACCATGTGAAGGGCGACTATGGCTACACCTTC
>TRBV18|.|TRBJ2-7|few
CASSPPASSSYEQYF
TGTGCCAGCTCACCACCGGCCAGCAGCTCCTACGAGCAGTACTTC
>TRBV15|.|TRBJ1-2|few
CATSRDWAGTDGYTF
TGTGCCACCAGCAGAGATTGGGCGGGAACGGATGGCTACACCTTC
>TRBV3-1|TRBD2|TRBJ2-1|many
CASSQLTSGTNEQFF
TGTGCCAGCAGCCAATTGACTAGCGGGACAAATGAGCAGTTCTTC
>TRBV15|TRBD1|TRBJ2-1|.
CATSLDRAIGNEQFF
TGTGCCACCAGCCTAGACAGGGCTATAGGAAATGAGCAGTTCTTC
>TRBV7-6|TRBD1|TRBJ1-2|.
CASSLAQGAEGYTF
TGTGCCAGCAGCTTAGCCCAGGGGGCGGAGGGCTACACCTTC
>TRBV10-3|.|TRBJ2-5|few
CAISVQGRETQYF
TGTGCCATCAGTGTTCAGGGCCGGGAGACCCAGTACTTC
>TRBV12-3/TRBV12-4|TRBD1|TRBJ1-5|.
CASSFGSWTGGNQPQHF
TGTGCCAGCAGTTTCGGTTCGTGGACAGGGGGCAATCAGCCCCAGCATTTT
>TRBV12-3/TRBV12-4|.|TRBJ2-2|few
CASSWTANTGELFF
TGTGCCAGCAGTTGGACAGCGAACACCGGGGAGCTGTTTTTT
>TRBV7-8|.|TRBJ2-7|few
CASSPGGRGSYEQYF
TGTGCCAGCAGCCCCGGGGGGCGCGGCTCCTACGAGCAGTACTTC
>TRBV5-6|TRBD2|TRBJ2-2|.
CASSPEGGAGELFF
TGTGCCAGCAGCCCTGAGGGAGGGGCCGGGGAGCTGTTTTTT
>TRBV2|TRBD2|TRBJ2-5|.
CASSAGGGQETQYF
TGTGCCAGCAGTGCCGGGGGGGGACAAGAGACCCAGTACTTC
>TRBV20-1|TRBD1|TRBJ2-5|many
CSAQGAEETQYF
TGCAGTGCGCAGGGGGCTGAAGAGACCCAGTACTTC
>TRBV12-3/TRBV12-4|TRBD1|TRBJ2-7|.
CASSWDRSSLYEQYF
TGTGCCAGCAGTTGGGACAGAAGCTCCCTCTACGAGCAGTACTTC